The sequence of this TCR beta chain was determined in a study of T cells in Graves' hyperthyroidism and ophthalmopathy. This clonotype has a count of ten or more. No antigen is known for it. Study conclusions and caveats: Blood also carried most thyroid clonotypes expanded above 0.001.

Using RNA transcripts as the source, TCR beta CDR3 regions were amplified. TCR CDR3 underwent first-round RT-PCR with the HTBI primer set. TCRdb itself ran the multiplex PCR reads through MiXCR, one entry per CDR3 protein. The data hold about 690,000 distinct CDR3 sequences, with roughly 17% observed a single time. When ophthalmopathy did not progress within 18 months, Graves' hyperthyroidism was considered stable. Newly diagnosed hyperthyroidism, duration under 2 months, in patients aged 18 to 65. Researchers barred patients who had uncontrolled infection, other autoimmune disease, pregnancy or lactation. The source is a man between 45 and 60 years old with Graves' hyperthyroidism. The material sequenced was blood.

CDR3 nucleotide sequence: TGTGCCAGCAGCTTAGGGGGCGGTTTCGGCCAGCCCCAGCATTTT. It codes for CASSLGGGFGQPQHF. This chain connects TRBV7-2 to TRBJ1-5, with D perhaps TRBD1 (5 bases). Germline values: CDR1 SGHTA, CDR2 FQGNSA. V lost 1 base, J lost 7 bases, and 14 bases lay in between. This CDR3 comprises 15 residues.